This TCR beta chain was found in a study of blood T cell repertoires in COVID-19. As for the study in general: Material from acute and convalescent COVID-19 was sourced from the United States, Italy and Spain. T cells, B-cell-depleted T cells, or PBMCs provided the cDNA or gDNA that served as material.

The germline CDR1 and CDR2 sequences are MDHEN and SYDVKM. V shed 8 bases and J 0 bases; nucleotides not matched to a gene: 7. The CDR3 has 14 amino acids. The authors' processing: Researchers report that nucleated cell counts were estimated from reference gene primer amplification. Method: immunoSEQ multiplex PCR; TCRdb's copy keeps in-frame clones and lacks some. Clone size and the V and J calls come from that table; the DNA yielded D and trimming. The table lists tens of thousands of clones, 90% of them singletons. The J gene is TRBJ2-7, the V gene TRBV28, with 7 bases fitting TRBD1. This TCR came from a human donor with active COVID-19. The donor label of this sample is uncertain. Specimen: peripheral blood. CDR3 in amino acids: CASRIRGFSYEQYF. For the CDR3, the DNA is TGTGCCAGCCGAATCAGGGGGTTCTCCTACGAGCAGTACTTC.